Here is one T cell receptor beta chain with its context. Its antigen is unknown. No much larger clonotype is one base removed from it; base qualities were not supplied. The library relied on 5' RACE. TCRdb records Illumina HiSeq 2500 as the sequencer. A second PCR of roughly 7 to 11 cycles was run with a J-beta primer mix and a sample-barcoded 5' primer. A template-switch 5' adaptor carrying 12 random nucleotides introduced a unique molecular identifier onto each TCR beta cDNA molecule. Each sample yielded at least 3 million CDR3-containing paired-end reads. First-strand cDNA was synthesized from all RNA with the Mint cDNA synthesis kit, primed by a TRBC-specific oligonucleotide. Following uracil-DNA glycosylase treatment, a first 18-cycle PCR with universal primers M1SS and BC2_uni_R was performed on all cDNA. The study's processing was this. Normalization of each sample was performed by random selection of 1 million high-quality reads, each carrying a distinct molecular identifier. Instead of being binned into consensus sequences, reads that shared molecular identifiers were thrown out. CDR3 identification, clonotype clustering and error correction used MiTCR with a Q25 quality threshold and the strictest error-elimination algorithm. A nonparametric unseen species model using Euler transformation provided a lower-bound estimate of total TCR beta diversity. The raw public reads went through TCRdb reprocessing: fastp at Q25, MiXCR clone calling, in-frame beta chains kept. When rows share a CDR3 protein, they turn into one entry using the most common DNA and genes. None of the V and J calls come from the authors' own analysis; TCRdb made them. The sample table lists more than 1,400,000 distinct CDR3 sequences, 35% to 45% of them with a count of one. The leading ten clones occupy approximately 7.9% of the sample.

The data originate from a study of blood T cells in healthy people across ages (dated by TCRdb to 2013 to 2016). Turning to the overall study: In model experiments, template switching captured roughly one uniquely barcoded TCR beta cDNA molecule for every two T cells. To track age-related changes in TCR beta repertoire diversity, the study relied on deep sequencing normalized with unique cDNA molecular identifiers. The donors were divided into four age groups: young (average around 17 years), middle-aged (about 39), aged (approximately 62) and long-lived (82). Donors of different ages were randomly distributed across sequencing lanes to avoid experimental bias. For two donors (one aged 18 to 30 and one aged 80 or older), the study analyzed two additional independent replicas of 1 million unique cDNA reads from the same blood draw. General study outcomes and caveats: Observed TCR beta diversity correlated strongly with the percentage of naive T cells measured by flow cytometry. Since profiling was done on bulk unsorted PBMCs, naive and antigen-experienced compartments could not be conclusively compared. Compared with the aged group, more naive CD4+ T cells, fewer expanded clones and increased TCR diversity were shown by the long-lived group, suggesting age selection. Observed TCR beta diversity per million T cells fell roughly linearly with age, and a significant reduction was already apparent by age around 40. The CMV infection status of donors was not known, potentially confounding age-related changes in expanded clonotypes. Estimates of total diversity based on one million sequenced T cells were regarded as lower bounds and as underestimates.

The donors were around 39 Caucasian individuals from Russia, aged roughly 6 to 100 years, who were systemically healthy. Each donor gave 8 to 10 milliliters of peripheral blood, drawn into EDTA-treated Vacutainer tubes. Ficoll-Paque density-gradient centrifugation was used to isolate PBMCs, with at least 6.5 million per sample. Total RNA was extracted from PBMCs with Trizol reagent, with at least 5.5 micrograms obtained per sample. The percentages of naive CD45RAhigh/CD27high T cells were determined by flow cytometry on a PBMC aliquot from every donor. This clonotype was sampled from a woman between 18 and 29 years old in good health. The sequenced sample was blood.

For the CDR3, the sequence is CASSGQGAGEQFF. In nucleotides, the sequence is TGTGCCAGCAGTGGACAGGGGGCGGGTGAGCAGTTCTTC. Recombination connected TRBV2 to TRBJ2-1; 10 nucleotides in the junction match TRBD1. The CDR3 starts with the cysteine, ends with the phenylalanine, and has 13 residues. Kept here is only the CDR3 DNA, which spans 39 bases and is read in frame from base 1. V is pruned by 4 bases and J by 9 bases, leaving 3 bases of the junction without a gene match. CDR1 is given as SNHLY and CDR2 as FYNNEI, both from the germline V gene.